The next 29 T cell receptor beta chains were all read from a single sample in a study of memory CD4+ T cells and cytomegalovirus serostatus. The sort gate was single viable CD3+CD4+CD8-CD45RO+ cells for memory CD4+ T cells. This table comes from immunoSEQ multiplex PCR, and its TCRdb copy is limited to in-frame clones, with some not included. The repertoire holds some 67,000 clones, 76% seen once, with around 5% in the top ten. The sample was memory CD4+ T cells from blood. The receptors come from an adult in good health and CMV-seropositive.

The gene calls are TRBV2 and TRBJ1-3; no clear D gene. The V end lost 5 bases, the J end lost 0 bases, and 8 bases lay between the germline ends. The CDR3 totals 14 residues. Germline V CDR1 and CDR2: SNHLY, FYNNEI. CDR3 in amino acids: CASSPDYSGNTIYF. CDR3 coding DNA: TGTGCCAGCAGTCCAGACTACTCTGGAAACACCATATATTTT.

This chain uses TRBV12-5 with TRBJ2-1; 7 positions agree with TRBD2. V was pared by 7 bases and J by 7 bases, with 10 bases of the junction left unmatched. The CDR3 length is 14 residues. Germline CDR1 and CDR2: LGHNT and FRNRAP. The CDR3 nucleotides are TGTGCTAGTGCCTCTCTGACTAGCTTGAATGAGCAGTTCTTC. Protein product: CASASLTSLNEQFF.

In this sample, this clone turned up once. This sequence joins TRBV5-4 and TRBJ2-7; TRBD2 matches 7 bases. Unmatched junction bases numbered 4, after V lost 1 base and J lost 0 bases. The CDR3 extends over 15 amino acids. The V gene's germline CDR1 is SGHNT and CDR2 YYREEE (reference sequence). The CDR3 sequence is CASSLSTSVSYEQYF. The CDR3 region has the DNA TGTGCCAGCAGCTTGTCCACTAGCGTCTCCTACGAGCAGTACTTC.

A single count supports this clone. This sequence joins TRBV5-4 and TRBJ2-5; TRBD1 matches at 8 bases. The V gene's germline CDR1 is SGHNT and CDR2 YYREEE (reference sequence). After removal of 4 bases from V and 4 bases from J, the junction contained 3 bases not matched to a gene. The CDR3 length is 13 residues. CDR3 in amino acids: CASSQDRVETQYF. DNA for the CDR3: TGTGCCAGCAGCCAGGACAGGGTAGAGACCCAGTACTTC.

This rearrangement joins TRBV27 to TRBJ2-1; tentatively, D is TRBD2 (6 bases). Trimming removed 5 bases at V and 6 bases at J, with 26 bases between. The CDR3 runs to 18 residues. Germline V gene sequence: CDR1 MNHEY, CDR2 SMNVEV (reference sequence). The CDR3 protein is CASSPPGWGRSPSNEQFF. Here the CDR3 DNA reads TGTGCCAGCAGTCCCCCGGGTTGGGGGAGGTCCCCCAGCAATGAGCAGTTCTTC.

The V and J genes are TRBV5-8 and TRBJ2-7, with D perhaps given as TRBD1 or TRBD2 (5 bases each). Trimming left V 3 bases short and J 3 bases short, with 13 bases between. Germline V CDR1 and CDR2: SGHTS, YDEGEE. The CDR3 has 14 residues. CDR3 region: CASSSNPGLYEQYF. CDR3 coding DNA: TGTGCCAGCAGCTCGAATCCGGGGCTCTACGAGCAGTACTTC.

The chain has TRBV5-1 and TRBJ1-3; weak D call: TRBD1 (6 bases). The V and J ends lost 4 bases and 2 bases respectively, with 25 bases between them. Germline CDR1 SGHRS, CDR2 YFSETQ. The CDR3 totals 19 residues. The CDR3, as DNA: TGCGCCAGCAGCCCCACAGGGAAAAAAGAAGGTACCGCTGGAAACACCATATATTTT. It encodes CASSPTGKKEGTAGNTIYF.

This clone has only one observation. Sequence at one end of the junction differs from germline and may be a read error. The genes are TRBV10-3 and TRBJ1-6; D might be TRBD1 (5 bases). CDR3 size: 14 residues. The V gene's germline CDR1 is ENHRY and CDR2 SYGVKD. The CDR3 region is CASSEWGRDSPLHF. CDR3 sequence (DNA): TGTGCCAGCAGTGAATGGGGCCGTGATTCACCCCTCCACTTT.

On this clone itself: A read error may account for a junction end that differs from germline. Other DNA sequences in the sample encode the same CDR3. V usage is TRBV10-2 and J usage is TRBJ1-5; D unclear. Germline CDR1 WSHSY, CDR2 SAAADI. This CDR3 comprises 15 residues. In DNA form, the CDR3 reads TGCGCCAGCAGTGAGTCAGGGCACCGCAATCAGCCTCAGCATTTT. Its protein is CASSESGHRNQPQHF.

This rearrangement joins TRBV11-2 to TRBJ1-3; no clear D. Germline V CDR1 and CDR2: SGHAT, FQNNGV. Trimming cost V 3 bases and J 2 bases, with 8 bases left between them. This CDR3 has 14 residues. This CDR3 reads CASSFMSTGNTIYF. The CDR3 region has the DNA TGTGCCAGCAGCTTTATGAGTACTGGAAACACCATATATTTT. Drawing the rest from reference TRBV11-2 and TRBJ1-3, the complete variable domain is EAGVAQSPRYKIIEKRQSVAFWCNPISGHATLYWYQQILGQGPKLLIQFQNNGVVDDSQLPKDRFSAERLKGVDSTLKIQPAKLEDSAVYLCASSFMSTGNTIYFGEGSWLTVV.

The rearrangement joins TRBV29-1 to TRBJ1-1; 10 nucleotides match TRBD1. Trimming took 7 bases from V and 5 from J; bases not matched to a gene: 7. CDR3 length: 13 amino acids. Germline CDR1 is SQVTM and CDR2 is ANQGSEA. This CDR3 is CSGQGAGGTEAFF. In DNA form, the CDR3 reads TGCAGCGGACAGGGGGCCGGGGGGACTGAAGCTTTCTTT.

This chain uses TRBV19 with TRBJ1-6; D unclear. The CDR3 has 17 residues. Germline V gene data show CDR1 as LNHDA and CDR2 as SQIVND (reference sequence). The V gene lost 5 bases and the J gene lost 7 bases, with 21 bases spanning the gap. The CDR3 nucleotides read TGTGCCAGTAGTGCCTCCCCAGGAGCCATAGGGAATTCACCCCTCCACTTT. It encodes CASSASPGAIGNSPLHF.

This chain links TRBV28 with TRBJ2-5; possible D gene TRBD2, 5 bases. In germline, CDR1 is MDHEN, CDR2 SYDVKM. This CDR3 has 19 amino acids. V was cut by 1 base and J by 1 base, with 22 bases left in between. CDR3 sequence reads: CASSLFIGERPHPQETQYF. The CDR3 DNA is TGTGCCAGCAGTTTATTTATCGGGGAGCGGCCTCATCCCCAAGAGACCCAGTACTTC.

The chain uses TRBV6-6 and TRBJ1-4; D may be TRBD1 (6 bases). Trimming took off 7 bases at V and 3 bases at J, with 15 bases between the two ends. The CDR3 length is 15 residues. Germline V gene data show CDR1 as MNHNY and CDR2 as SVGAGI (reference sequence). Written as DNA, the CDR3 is TGTGCCAGCACCCCAGGGGACGGGTCTAATGAAAAACTGTTTTTT. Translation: CASTPGDGSNEKLFF.

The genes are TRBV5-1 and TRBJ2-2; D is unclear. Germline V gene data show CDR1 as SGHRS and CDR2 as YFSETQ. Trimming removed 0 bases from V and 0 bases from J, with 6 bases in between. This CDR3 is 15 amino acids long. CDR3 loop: CASSLVAANTGELFF. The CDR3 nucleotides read TGCGCCAGCAGCTTGGTGGCGGCGAACACCGGGGAGCTGTTTTTT.

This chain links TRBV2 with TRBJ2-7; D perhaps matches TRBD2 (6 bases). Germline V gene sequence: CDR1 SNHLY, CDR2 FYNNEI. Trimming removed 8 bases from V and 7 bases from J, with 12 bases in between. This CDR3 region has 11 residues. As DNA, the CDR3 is TGTGCCAGCGCAAGGGGAGGTGAGCAGTACTTC. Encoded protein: CASARGGEQYF.

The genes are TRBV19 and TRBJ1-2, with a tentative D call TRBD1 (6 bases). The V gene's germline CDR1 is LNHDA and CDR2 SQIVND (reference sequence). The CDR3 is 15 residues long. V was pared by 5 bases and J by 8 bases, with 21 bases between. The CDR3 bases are TGTGCCAGTAGTTCGGGGGGGCGGACGGAGATCGGCTACACCTTC. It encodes CASSSGGRTEIGYTF.

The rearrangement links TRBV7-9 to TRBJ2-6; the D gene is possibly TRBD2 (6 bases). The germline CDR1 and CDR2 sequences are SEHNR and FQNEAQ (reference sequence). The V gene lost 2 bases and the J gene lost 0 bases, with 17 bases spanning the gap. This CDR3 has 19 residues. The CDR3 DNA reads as TGTGCCAGCAGCTTATATGGCGGTGGGACTTTCTCTGGGGCCAACGTCCTGACTTTC. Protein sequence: CASSLYGGGTFSGANVLTF. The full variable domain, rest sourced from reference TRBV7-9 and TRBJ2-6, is DTGVSQNPRHKITKRGQNVTFRCDPISEHNRLYWYRQTLGQGPEFLTYFQNEAQLEKSRLLSDRFSAERPKGSFSTLEIQRTEQGDSAMYLCASSLYGGGTFSGANVLTFGAGSRLTVL.

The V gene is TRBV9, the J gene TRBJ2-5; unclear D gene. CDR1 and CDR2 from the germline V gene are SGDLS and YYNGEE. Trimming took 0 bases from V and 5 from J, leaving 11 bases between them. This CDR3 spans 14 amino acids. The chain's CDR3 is CASSVGASGETQYF. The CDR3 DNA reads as TGTGCCAGCAGCGTAGGGGCTAGTGGGGAGACCCAGTACTTC.

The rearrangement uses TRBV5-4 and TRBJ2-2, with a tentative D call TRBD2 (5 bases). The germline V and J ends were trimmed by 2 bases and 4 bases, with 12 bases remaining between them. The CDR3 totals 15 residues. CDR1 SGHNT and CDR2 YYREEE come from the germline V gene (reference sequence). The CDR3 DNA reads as TGTGCCAGCAGCTTAGGGAGCGATGTCACCGGGGAGCTGTTTTTT. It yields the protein CASSLGSDVTGELFF.

As DNA, the CDR3 is TGTGCCAGCAGGGGGCGGCGAGGGGCCTACGAGCAGTACTTC. This codes for CASRGRRGAYEQYF. The chain couples TRBV5-8 to TRBJ2-7, with D perhaps given as TRBD1 or TRBD2 (5 bases each). Germline-derived CDR1 and CDR2 are SGHTS and YDEGEE. V gave up 5 bases and J gave up 2 bases, with 14 bases separating them. CDR3 length: 14 residues. Looking up the rest from reference TRBV5-8 and TRBJ2-7 gives the full variable domain: EAGVTQSPTHLIKTRGQQATLRCSPISGHTSVYWYQQALGLGLQFLLWYDEGEERNRGNFPPRFSGRQFPNYSSELNVNALELEDSALYLCASRGRRGAYEQYFGPGTRLTVT.

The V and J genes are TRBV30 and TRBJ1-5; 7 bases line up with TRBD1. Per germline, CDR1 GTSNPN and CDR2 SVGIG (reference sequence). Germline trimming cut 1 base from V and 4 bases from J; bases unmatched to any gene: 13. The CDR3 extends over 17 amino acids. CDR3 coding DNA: TGTGCCTGGAGTGACGCCCCCGGCCCAGGGGGAAATCAGCCCCAGCATTTT. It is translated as CAWSDAPGPGGNQPQHF.

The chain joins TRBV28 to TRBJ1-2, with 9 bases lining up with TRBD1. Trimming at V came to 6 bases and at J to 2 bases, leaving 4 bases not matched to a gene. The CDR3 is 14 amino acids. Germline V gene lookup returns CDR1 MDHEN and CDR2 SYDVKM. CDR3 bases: TGTGCCAGCAGACAGGGGGCAACCAACTATGGCTACACCTTC. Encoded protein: CASRQGATNYGYTF.

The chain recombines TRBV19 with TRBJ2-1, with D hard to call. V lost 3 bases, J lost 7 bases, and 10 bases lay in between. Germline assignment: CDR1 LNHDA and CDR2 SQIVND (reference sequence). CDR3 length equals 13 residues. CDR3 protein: CASSIFETNEQFF. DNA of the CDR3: TGTGCCAGTAGTATTTTCGAAACAAATGAGCAGTTCTTC.

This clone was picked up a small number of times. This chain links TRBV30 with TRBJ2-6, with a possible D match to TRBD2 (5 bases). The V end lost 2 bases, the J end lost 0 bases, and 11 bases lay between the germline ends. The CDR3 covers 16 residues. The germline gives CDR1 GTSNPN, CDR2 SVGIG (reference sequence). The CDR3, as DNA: TGTGCCTGGAGTCGGGGTGGTGGCTCTGGGGCCAACGTCCTGACTTTC. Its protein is CAWSRGGGSGANVLTF.

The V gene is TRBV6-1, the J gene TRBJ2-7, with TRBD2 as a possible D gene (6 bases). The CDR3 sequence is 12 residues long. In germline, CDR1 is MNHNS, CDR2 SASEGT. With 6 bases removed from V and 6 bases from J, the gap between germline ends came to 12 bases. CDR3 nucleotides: TGTGCCAGCAGGACCGGGAGTAGCGAGCAGTACTTC. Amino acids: CASRTGSSEQYF.

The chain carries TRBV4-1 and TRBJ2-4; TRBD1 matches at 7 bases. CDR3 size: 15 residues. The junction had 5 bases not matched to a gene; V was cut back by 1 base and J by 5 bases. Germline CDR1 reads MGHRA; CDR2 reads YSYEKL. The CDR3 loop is CASSQGAGTENIQYF. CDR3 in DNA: TGCGCCAGCAGCCAAGGGGCCGGGACAGAAAACATTCAGTACTTC.

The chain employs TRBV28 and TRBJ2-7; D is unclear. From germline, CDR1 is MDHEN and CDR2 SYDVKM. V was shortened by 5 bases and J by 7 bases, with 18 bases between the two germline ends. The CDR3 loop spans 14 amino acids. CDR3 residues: CASSQPSRLLEQYF. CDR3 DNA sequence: TGTGCCAGCAGTCAACCAAGCCGGCTCCTGGAGCAGTACTTC. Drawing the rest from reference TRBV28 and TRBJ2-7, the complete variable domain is DVKVTQSSRYLVKRTGEKVFLECVQDMDHENMFWYRQDPGLGLRLIYFSYDVKMKEKGDIPEGYSVSREKKERFSLILESASTNQTSMYLCASSQPSRLLEQYFGPGTRLTVT.

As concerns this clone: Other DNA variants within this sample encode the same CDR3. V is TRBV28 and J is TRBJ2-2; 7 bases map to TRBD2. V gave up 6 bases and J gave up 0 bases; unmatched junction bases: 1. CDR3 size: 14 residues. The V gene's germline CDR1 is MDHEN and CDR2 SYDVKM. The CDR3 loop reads CASRGGANTGELFF. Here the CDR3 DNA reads TGTGCCAGCAGGGGGGGGGCGAACACCGGGGAGCTGTTTTTT. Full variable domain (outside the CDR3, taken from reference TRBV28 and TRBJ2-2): DVKVTQSSRYLVKRTGEKVFLECVQDMDHENMFWYRQDPGLGLRLIYFSYDVKMKEKGDIPEGYSVSREKKERFSLILESASTNQTSMYLCASRGGANTGELFFGEGSRLTVL.